The 22 T cell receptor beta chains reported below all come from one sample, sequenced in a study of T cell clones after liver transplantation. The repertoire was sequenced with immunoSEQ multiplex PCR; TCRdb's copy has only in-frame clones and lacks some. The sample includes under 20,000 clones, over 75% of them seen just once. This specimen was CD8+ T cells from blood, taken 46 months after liver transplant. The receptors stem from a human patient who received a liver transplant. Part of the T cell pool may stem from the graft donor.

The rearrangement uses TRBV29-1 and TRBJ2-3; either TRBD1 or TRBD2 may supply D (5 bases each). There are 16 residues in the CDR3. V was shortened by 1 base and J by 0 bases, with 14 bases between the two germline ends. Germline CDR1 reads SQVTM; CDR2 reads ANQGSEA. The CDR3 coding sequence is TGCAGCGTTGAAGGGGAGACAGTCTCTAGCACAGATACGCAGTATTTT. Translating gives CSVEGETVSSTDTQYF.

The chain has TRBV4-1 and TRBJ2-7, with TRBD1 matching over 7 bases. The CDR3 sequence is 13 residues long. With V trimmed by 5 bases and J by 7 bases, 8 bases remained unmatched. CDR1 and CDR2 (germline): MGHRA, YSYEKL. The CDR3 loop reads CASSAITGEEQYF. The CDR3, as DNA: TGCGCCAGCAGCGCTATTACAGGGGAAGAGCAGTACTTC.

The chain links TRBV27 to TRBJ1-4; TRBD1 might be the D (5 bases). V was trimmed by 6 bases and J by 7 bases, leaving 12 bases between them. This CDR3 has 13 amino acids. Germline V gene sequence: CDR1 MNHEY, CDR2 SMNVEV (reference sequence). The chain's CDR3 is CASRDIEGEKLFF. DNA of the CDR3: TGTGCCAGCAGGGACATTGAAGGTGAAAAACTGTTTTTT.

The rearrangement uses TRBV29-1 and TRBJ2-7, with a possible D match to TRBD2 (5 bases). The CDR3 runs 13 residues. V shed 6 bases and J shed 1 base, with 13 bases lying between them. Germline V CDR1 and CDR2: SQVTM, ANQGSEA. The CDR3 loop is CSVVPRGSYEQYF. The DNA of the CDR3 is TGCAGCGTCGTCCCAAGAGGGTCCTACGAGCAGTACTTC.

In this sample, this clone turned up a few times. The chain joins TRBV27 to TRBJ2-7; tentative D call: TRBD1 (6 bases). The CDR3 runs to 14 residues. The V end lost 4 bases, the J end lost 0 bases, and 10 bases lay between the germline ends. CDR1 and CDR2 from the germline V gene are MNHEY and SMNVEV (reference sequence). In DNA, the CDR3 is TGTGCCAGCAGTTCCCGGGACACCTCCTACGAGCAGTACTTC. Its translation: CASSSRDTSYEQYF.

This clone has more than one count but fewer than ten. This chain connects TRBV19 to TRBJ1-1; 7 nucleotides agree with TRBD1. J was trimmed by 12 bases and V by 3 bases; bases with no gene match: 4. The CDR3 extends over 11 amino acids. Per germline, CDR1 LNHDA and CDR2 SQIVND (reference sequence). CDR3: CASSIPRGTFF. As DNA, the CDR3 is TGTGCCAGTAGTATCCCCAGGGGGACTTTCTTT.

This clone is categorized as medium-sized. The rearrangement uses TRBV9 and TRBJ2-7, with 10 nucleotides matching TRBD2. CDR1 SGDLS and CDR2 YYNGEE come from the germline V gene. The CDR3 extends over 15 amino acids. V lost 4 bases, J lost 2 bases, and 6 bases stayed unmatched. The CDR3: CASSSTSGFTYEQYF. CDR3 nucleotides: TGTGCCAGCAGCTCGACTAGCGGGTTCACCTACGAGCAGTACTTC. The full variable domain, its missing parts supplied by reference TRBV9 and TRBJ2-7, is DSGVTQTPKHLITATGQRVTLRCSPRSGDLSVYWYQQSLDQGLQFLIQYYNGEERAKGNILERFSAQQFPDLHSELNLSSLELGDSALYFCASSSTSGFTYEQYFGPGTRLTVT.

CDR3 sequence reads: CASSFGLVTGELFF. The CDR3 DNA reads TGCGCCAGCAGCTTCGGACTAGTCACCGGGGAGCTGTTTTTT. The rearrangement joins TRBV5-1 to TRBJ2-2; 7 positions match TRBD2. This CDR3 region has 14 residues. V trimming: 2 bases; J trimming: 4 bases; junction bases outside the gene matches: 2. Germline CDR1 and CDR2: SGHRS and YFSETQ. Together with reference TRBV5-1 and TRBJ2-2, the CDR3 gives the full variable domain: KAGVTQTPRYLIKTRGQQVTLSCSPISGHRSVSWYQQTPGQGLQFLFEYFSETQRNKGNFPGRFSGRQFSNSRSEMNVSTLELGDSALYLCASSFGLVTGELFFGEGSRLTVL.

CDR3 DNA sequence: TGTGCCAGCAGTCAGGTGAACACTGAAGCTTTCTTT. Protein: CASSQVNTEAFF. The rearrangement links TRBV27 to TRBJ1-1; D is uncertain. The CDR3 sequence is 12 residues long. Trimming took 5 bases from V and 0 from J, leaving 4 bases between them. Germline CDR1 is MNHEY and CDR2 is SMNVEV (reference sequence).

The rearrangement uses TRBV5-1 and TRBJ2-7, with no clear D. The CDR3 runs 14 residues. The germline CDR1 and CDR2 sequences are SGHRS and YFSETQ. Trimming removed 5 bases at V and 2 bases at J, with 14 bases between. CDR3 bases: TGCGCCAGCAGTCTTGCCCTGAAACCCTACGAGCAGTACTTC. Protein sequence: CASSLALKPYEQYF.

The CDR3 protein is CASSISSGGEQFF. The CDR3 DNA reads as TGTGCCAGTAGTATTTCCTCGGGTGGTGAGCAGTTCTTC. The chain has TRBV19 and TRBJ2-1; no clear D. Germline assignment: CDR1 LNHDA and CDR2 SQIVND (reference sequence). This CDR3 comprises 13 residues. The V gene lost 3 bases and the J gene lost 9 bases, with 12 bases spanning the gap.

This chain connects TRBV12-5 to TRBJ1-2, with D possibly matching TRBD1 (5 bases). Germline V lookup: CDR1 LGHNT, CDR2 FRNRAP. This CDR3 is built from 14 residues. Trimming took off 2 bases at V and 4 bases at J, with 11 bases between the two ends. The DNA for the CDR3 is TGTGCTAGTGGTTTGACAGGCTCCCCCTATGGCTACACCTTC. This sequence encodes CASGLTGSPYGYTF.

The chain is built from TRBV19 and TRBJ2-6; no reliable D call. The CDR3 is 14 residues long. Trimming pared 6 bases from V and 2 bases from J, leaving 8 bases between. CDR1 and CDR2 from the germline V gene are LNHDA and SQIVND (reference sequence). The CDR3 nucleotides are TGTGCCAGTAGCCTGACCCCTGGGGCCAACGTCCTGACTTTC. It yields the protein CASSLTPGANVLTF.

The J gene is TRBJ2-3, the V gene TRBV5-6; D not certain. The V and J ends lost 0 bases and 2 bases respectively, with 10 bases between them. Germline-derived CDR1 and CDR2 are SGHDT and YYEEEE. CDR3 size: 15 residues. Here the CDR3 reads CASSLATENTDTQYF. In nucleotides, the CDR3 is TGTGCCAGCAGCTTGGCCACAGAGAACACAGATACGCAGTATTTT.

The chain couples TRBV9 to TRBJ2-7; 13 nucleotides line up with TRBD2. This CDR3 comprises 17 residues. From germline, CDR1 is SGDLS and CDR2 YYNGEE. The trim removed 3 bases at V and 7 bases at J, leaving 13 bases unmatched. The CDR3 protein is CASSGGTSGMATREQYF. The CDR3 DNA is TGTGCCAGCAGCGGAGGGACTAGCGGGATGGCTACGAGGGAGCAGTACTTC.

This chain joins TRBV29-1 and TRBJ2-2; D ambiguous. CDR3 size: 11 residues. V was shortened by 4 bases and J by 8 bases, with 8 bases between the two germline ends. CDR1 and CDR2 from the germline V gene are SQVTM and ANQGSEA. This CDR3 is CSVAREGELFF. CDR3 coding DNA: TGCAGCGTTGCCCGAGAGGGGGAGCTGTTTTTT.

The rearrangement links TRBV5-1 to TRBJ2-1, with D perhaps TRBD2 (5 bases). The CDR3 consists of 15 residues. With 0 bases removed from V and 9 bases from J, the gap between germline ends came to 16 bases. Germline V gene data show CDR1 as SGHRS and CDR2 as YFSETQ. CDR3 sequence (DNA): TGCGCCAGCAGCTTGGGGCCTAGCCCCGGGCCTGAGCAGTTCTTC. Protein product: CASSLGPSPGPEQFF.

This clone was recorded a few times. This sequence joins TRBV27 and TRBJ2-3; D uncertain. V was cut by 1 base and J by 4 bases, with 3 bases left in between. CDR1 MNHEY and CDR2 SMNVEV come from the germline V gene (reference sequence). The CDR3 is 12 residues long. CDR3 coding DNA: TGTGCCAGCAGTTTATTGGCAGATACGCAGTATTTT. Its translation is CASSLLADTQYF.

This clone appeared once. V is TRBV7-9 and J is TRBJ2-7, with D uncertain. Trimming took 2 bases from V and 3 from J, leaving 5 bases between them. The germline CDR1 and CDR2 sequences are SEHNR and FQNEAQ (reference sequence). This CDR3 has 12 residues. The CDR3 DNA sequence: TGTGCCAGCAGCTTACCCAACTACGAGCAGTACTTC. It translates to CASSLPNYEQYF.

The V and J genes are TRBV27 and TRBJ2-7; D is perhaps TRBD1 or TRBD2 (5 bases each). Germline lookup yields CDR1 MNHEY and CDR2 SMNVEV (reference sequence). The CDR3 has 14 amino acids. V lost 4 bases, J lost 3 bases, and 13 bases lay in between. The CDR3 bases are TGTGCCAGCAGTTACCGGGGCATTAGCTACGAGCAGTACTTC. It specifies CASSYRGISYEQYF.

This clone was picked up one time. The chain employs TRBV6-6 and TRBJ2-7; D not certain. This CDR3 comprises 12 residues. The ends were cut back, 2 bases at V and 3 bases at J, with 5 bases in the middle. Germline loops: CDR1 MNHNY, CDR2 SVGAGI (reference sequence). CDR3 loop: CASSYDSYEQYF. CDR3 nucleotide sequence: TGTGCCAGCAGTTACGATAGCTACGAGCAGTACTTC.

The chain carries TRBV4-1 and TRBJ2-1, with 12 bases fitting TRBD2. The CDR3 sequence is 16 residues long. J was trimmed by 5 bases and V by 5 bases; bases with no gene match: 7. Germline-derived CDR1 and CDR2 are MGHRA and YSYEKL. Here the CDR3 DNA reads TGCGCCAGCAGCAAGGGGACTAGCGGGCGGGACAATGAGCAGTTCTTC. This sequence encodes CASSKGTSGRDNEQFF.